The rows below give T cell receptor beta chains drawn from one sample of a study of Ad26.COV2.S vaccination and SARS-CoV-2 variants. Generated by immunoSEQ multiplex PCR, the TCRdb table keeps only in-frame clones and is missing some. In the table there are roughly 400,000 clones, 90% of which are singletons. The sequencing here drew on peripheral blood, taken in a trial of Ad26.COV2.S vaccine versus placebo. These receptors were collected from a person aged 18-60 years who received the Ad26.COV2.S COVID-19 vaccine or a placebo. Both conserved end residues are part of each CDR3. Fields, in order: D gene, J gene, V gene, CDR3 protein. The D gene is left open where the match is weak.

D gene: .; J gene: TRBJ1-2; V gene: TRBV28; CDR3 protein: CASSLGGPYYGYTF
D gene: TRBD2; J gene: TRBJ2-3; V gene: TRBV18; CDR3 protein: CASSPLAGAVKDTQYF
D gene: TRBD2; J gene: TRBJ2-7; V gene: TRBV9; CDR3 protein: CASSPHSSGSSNEQYF
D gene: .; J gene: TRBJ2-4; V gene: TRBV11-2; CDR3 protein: CASSPSGYGKNIQYF
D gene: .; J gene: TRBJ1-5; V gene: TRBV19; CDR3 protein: CASSRSPAQGKHQPQHF
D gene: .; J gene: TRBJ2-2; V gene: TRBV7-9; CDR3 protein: CASSLGPREGHLTGELFF
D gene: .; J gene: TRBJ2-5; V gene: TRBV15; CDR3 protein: CATSRVARSGETQYF
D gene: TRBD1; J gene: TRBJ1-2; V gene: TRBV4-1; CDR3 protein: CASSQDSGTGYELIYGYTF
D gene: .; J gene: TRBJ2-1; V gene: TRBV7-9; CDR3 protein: CASSDEEYTYNEQFF
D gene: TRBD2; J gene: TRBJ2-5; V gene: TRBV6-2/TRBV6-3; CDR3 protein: CASSSPSGGFFQETQYF
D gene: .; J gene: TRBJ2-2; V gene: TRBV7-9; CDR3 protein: CASSFAYRSGELFF
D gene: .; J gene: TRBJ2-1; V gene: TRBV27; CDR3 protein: CASLPLSGASYNEQFF
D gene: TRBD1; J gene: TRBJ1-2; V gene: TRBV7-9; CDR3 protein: CASSSFEGQNYGYTF
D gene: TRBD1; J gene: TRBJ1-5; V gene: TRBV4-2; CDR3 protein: CASSQDSRGHQPQHF